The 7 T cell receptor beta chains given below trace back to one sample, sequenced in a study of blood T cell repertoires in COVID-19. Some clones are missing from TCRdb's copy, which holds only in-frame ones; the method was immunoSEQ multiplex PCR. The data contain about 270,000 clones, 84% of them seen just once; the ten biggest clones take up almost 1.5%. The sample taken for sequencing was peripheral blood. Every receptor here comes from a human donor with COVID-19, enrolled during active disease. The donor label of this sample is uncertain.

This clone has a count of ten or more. CDR3 DNA sequence: TGTGCCAGTAGTAGGTCTAGCGGACCTTACAATGAGCAGTTCTTC. Encoded protein: CASSRSSGPYNEQFF. The rearrangement links TRBV19 to TRBJ2-1; 7 bases agree with TRBD2. The CDR3 has 15 amino acids. Germline V gene data show CDR1 as LNHDA and CDR2 as SQIVND (reference sequence). Losses at the gene ends were 4 bases for V and 4 bases for J; bases not matched to a gene: 7.

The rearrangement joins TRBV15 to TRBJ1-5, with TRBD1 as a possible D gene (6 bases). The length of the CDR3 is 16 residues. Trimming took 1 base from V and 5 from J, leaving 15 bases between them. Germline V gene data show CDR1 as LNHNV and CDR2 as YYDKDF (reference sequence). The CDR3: CATSRGGGHFDQPQHF. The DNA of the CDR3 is TGTGCCACCAGCAGAGGGGGGGGGCATTTCGATCAGCCCCAGCATTTT.

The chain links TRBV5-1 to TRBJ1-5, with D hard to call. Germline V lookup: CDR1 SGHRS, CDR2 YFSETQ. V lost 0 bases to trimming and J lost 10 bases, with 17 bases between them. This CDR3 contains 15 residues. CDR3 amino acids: CASSLEAGSRGPQHF. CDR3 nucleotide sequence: TGCGCCAGCAGCTTGGAGGCAGGATCCCGGGGACCCCAGCATTTT. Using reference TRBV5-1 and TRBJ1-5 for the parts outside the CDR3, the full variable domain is KAGVTQTPRYLIKTRGQQVTLSCSPISGHRSVSWYQQTPGQGLQFLFEYFSETQRNKGNFPGRFSGRQFSNSRSEMNVSTLELGDSALYLCASSLEAGSRGPQHFGDGTRLSIL.

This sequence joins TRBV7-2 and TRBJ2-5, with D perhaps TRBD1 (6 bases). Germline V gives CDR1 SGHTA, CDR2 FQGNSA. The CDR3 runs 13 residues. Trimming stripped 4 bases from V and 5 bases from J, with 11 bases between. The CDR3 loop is CASSYRVVETQYF. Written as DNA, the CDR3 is TGTGCCAGCAGCTACAGGGTTGTGGAGACCCAGTACTTC. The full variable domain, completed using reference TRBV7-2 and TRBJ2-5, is GAGVSQSPSNKVTEKGKDVELRCDPISGHTALYWYRQSLGQGLEFLIYFQGNSAPDKSGLPSDRFSAERTGGSVSTLTIQRTQQEDSAVYLCASSYRVVETQYFGPGTRLLVL.

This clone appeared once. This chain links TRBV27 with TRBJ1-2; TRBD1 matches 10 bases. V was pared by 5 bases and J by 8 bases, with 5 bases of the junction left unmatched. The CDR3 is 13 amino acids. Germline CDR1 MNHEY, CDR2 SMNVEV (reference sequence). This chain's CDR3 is CASSHGDRGGYTF. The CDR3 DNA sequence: TGTGCCAGCAGTCATGGGGACAGGGGAGGCTACACCTTC.

CDR3 residues: CAWNSGVGELFF. Written as DNA, the CDR3 is TGTGCCTGGAATAGCGGGGTCGGGGAGCTGTTTTTT. The chain carries TRBV30 and TRBJ2-2; 8 bases map to TRBD2. Germline V gene sequence: CDR1 GTSNPN, CDR2 SVGIG (reference sequence). This CDR3 region has 12 residues. The ends lost 4 bases at V and 7 bases at J; junction bases unmatched: 2. The full variable domain, rest sourced from reference TRBV30 and TRBJ2-2, is SQTIHQWPATLVQPVGSPLSLECTVEGTSNPNLYWYRQAAGRGLQLLFYSVGIGQISSEVPQNLSASRPQDRQFILSSKKLLLSDSGFYLCAWNSGVGELFFGEGSRLTVL.

The CDR3 region is CASSLGPVTSYDEQFF. The CDR3 nucleotides are TGTGCCAGCAGCTTAGGGCCCGTCACTAGTTACGATGAGCAGTTCTTC. This chain uses TRBV11-3 with TRBJ2-1, with D possibly being TRBD2 (5 bases). This CDR3 has 16 amino acids. CDR1 is SGHNT, CDR2 YENEEA, per germline. Trimming shortened V by 1 base and J by 8 bases, and 18 bases separated the two germline ends.